The 20 T cell receptor beta chains listed next were all sequenced from one sample in a study of blood T cells in healthy people across ages. Then a second PCR, running roughly 7 to 11 cycles, was carried out with a sample-barcoded 5' primer and a J-beta primer mix. TCRdb re-analysed the 5' RACE reads in MiXCR, keeping a single row per CDR3 protein. The data show about 1.5 million distinct CDR3 sequences, about 42% seen once. Sequencing was carried out using blood. The receptors here all came from a woman between 18 and 30 years old in good health.

The rearrangement uses TRBV29-1 and TRBJ2-1, with D unclear. Germline CDR1 reads SQVTM; CDR2 reads ANQGSEA. Deletions cut 5 bases from V and 6 bases from J, with 11 bases between. This CDR3 contains 12 residues. The CDR3 sequence: CSVRPWVNEQFF. CDR3 nucleotide sequence: TGCAGCGTTCGCCCTTGGGTCAATGAGCAGTTCTTC.

For the CDR3, the DNA is TGTGCCAGCAGTCCGAGGACAGCTGGGGAGCTGTTTTTT. It yields the protein CASSPRTAGELFF. The chain carries TRBV12-3 or TRBV12-4 and TRBJ2-2; TRBD1 might be the D (6 bases). The ends were cut back, 5 bases at V and 8 bases at J, with 12 bases in the middle. This CDR3 region has 13 residues.

V is TRBV12-3 or TRBV12-4 and J is TRBJ2-5, with 7 positions matching TRBD2. Trimming cost V 6 bases and J 11 bases; bases outside gene matches: 21. CDR3 length: 16 amino acids. This CDR3 is CASSLSLAGNYNEQYF. The CDR3 region has the DNA TGTGCCAGCAGCCTAAGTTTAGCGGGCAACTACAATGAGCAGTACTTC.

This clonotype was detected only a few times. The chain employs TRBV6-6 and TRBJ2-3, with 11 positions matching TRBD2. Germline V gene data show CDR1 as MNHNY and CDR2 as SVGAGI (reference sequence). J gave up 4 bases and V 7 bases, and 7 bases lay outside the gene matches. The CDR3 is 15 residues long. For the CDR3, the DNA is TGTGCCAGCACTCTACTAGCGGGAGTTGCAGATACGCAGTATTTT. Protein product: CASTLLAGVADTQYF.

This rearrangement joins TRBV4-3 to TRBJ1-3; no clear D. This CDR3 has 16 residues. Germline-derived CDR1 and CDR2 are LGHNA and YSLEER. Trimming shortened V by 0 bases and J by 0 bases, and 9 bases separated the two germline ends. For the CDR3, the DNA is TGCGCCAGCAGCCAAGATCTTACGGTCTCTGGAAACACCATATATTTT. It codes for CASSQDLTVSGNTIYF.

The V gene is TRBV7-6, the J gene TRBJ1-2, with D uncertain. The CDR3 consists of 13 residues. Per germline, CDR1 SGHVS and CDR2 FNYEAQ. Deletions cut 5 bases from V and 6 bases from J, with 13 bases between. The DNA of the CDR3 is TGTGCCAGCAGCCCCACTAGGAGAGATGGCTACACCTTC. It is translated as CASSPTRRDGYTF.

This clonotype has a handful of counts. The chain links TRBV6-6 to TRBJ2-7; D not resolved. V was trimmed by 0 bases and J by 2 bases, leaving 8 bases between them. The CDR3 runs 14 residues. CDR1 is MNHNY and CDR2 is SVGAGI in the germline V gene (reference sequence). The chain's CDR3 is CASSYSTRTYEQYF. In DNA form, the CDR3 reads TGTGCCAGCAGTTACTCTACTCGGACCTACGAGCAGTACTTC.

This clonotype was counted a few times. V usage is TRBV3-1 and J usage is TRBJ2-1; D possibly matches TRBD1 or TRBD2 (5 bases each). Germline V gives CDR1 LGHDT, CDR2 YNNKEL (reference sequence). V dropped 4 bases and J dropped 9 bases, with 19 bases sitting between them. The CDR3 length is 15 residues. CDR3 sequence (DNA): TGTGCCAGCAGCCCCGCCGGAACGGGGCGAGGTGAGCAGTTCTTC. It codes for CASSPAGTGRGEQFF.

This clonotype occurred a few times. This rearrangement joins TRBV13 to TRBJ1-4; D is unresolved. The ends were cut back, 2 bases at V and 8 bases at J, with 15 bases in the middle. CDR1 PRHDT and CDR2 FYEKMQ come from the germline V gene (reference sequence). The CDR3 is made up of 15 amino acids. The chain's CDR3 is CASSLSGVITEKLFF. CDR3 sequence (DNA): TGTGCCAGCAGCTTATCAGGAGTGATTACGGAAAAACTGTTTTTT.

The V and J genes are TRBV20-1 and TRBJ2-7; D possibly corresponds to TRBD1 (6 bases). The germline V gene has CDR1 DFQATT and CDR2 SNEGSKA (reference sequence). V dropped 0 bases and J dropped 6 bases, with 12 bases sitting between them. The CDR3 has 13 amino acids. CDR3 sequence (DNA): TGCAGTGCTAGAGATCCCCCAGGGGTCGAGCAGTACTTC. This encodes CSARDPPGVEQYF.

Note on this clonotype: A much larger clone differs from this one at a single base, so this may be a read error. V usage is TRBV7-2 and J usage is TRBJ2-7; TRBD2 agrees at 7 bases. The CDR3 runs 16 residues. Germline values: CDR1 SGHTA, CDR2 FQGNSA. The V segment lost 5 bases and the J segment 2 bases; nucleotides outside the gene matches: 12. The CDR3 loop is CASSKTGGSSPYEQYF. CDR3 in DNA: TGTGCCAGCAGCAAGACTGGCGGGAGTTCTCCCTACGAGCAGTACTTC.

This clonotype was observed a handful of times. The V and J genes are TRBV29-1 and TRBJ2-3; D remains unclear. The CDR3 length is 12 residues. Trimming removed 3 bases from V and 2 bases from J, with 6 bases in between. The germline V gene encodes CDR1 SQVTM and CDR2 ANQGSEA. This CDR3 reads CSVDSDTDTQYF. CDR3 nucleotides: TGCAGCGTTGATTCGGACACAGATACGCAGTATTTT.

This clonotype has only a few counts. This chain links TRBV29-1 with TRBJ2-1; no definite D call. This CDR3 region has 12 residues. Germline CDR1 reads SQVTM; CDR2 reads ANQGSEA. Trimming removed 4 bases at V and 6 bases at J, with 10 bases between. The CDR3 here is CSVALDSNEQFF. The CDR3 DNA reads as TGCAGCGTTGCGCTAGACTCCAATGAGCAGTTCTTC.

V usage is TRBV10-3 and J usage is TRBJ1-6; D is perhaps TRBD1 (5 bases). The germline V gene encodes CDR1 ENHRY and CDR2 SYGVKD. Trimming took off 6 bases at V and 5 bases at J, with 14 bases between the two ends. CDR3 length: 15 amino acids. The CDR3 DNA is TGTGCCATCAGGAACCGGGACCCGGATAATTCACCCCTCCACTTT. It encodes CAIRNRDPDNSPLHF.

Remarks on this clonotype: The junction shows a germline mismatch at one end, possibly a read error. This chain joins TRBV4-1 and TRBJ2-7; 8 bases are a match to TRBD1. From germline, CDR1 is MGHRA and CDR2 YSYEKL. The CDR3 loop spans 16 amino acids. CDR3 nucleotide sequence: TGCGCCAGCAACCAAGACCGGACAGGGTTTCGGTACGAGCAGTACTTC. Protein product: CASNQDRTGFRYEQYF.

This sequence joins TRBV7-2 and TRBJ2-3; maybe TRBD2 (7 bases). The V end lost 2 bases, the J end lost 4 bases, and 13 bases lay between the germline ends. This CDR3 comprises 15 residues. Germline values: CDR1 SGHTA, CDR2 FQGNSA. The CDR3 region is CASSLMGGGSDTQYF. CDR3 DNA: TGTGCCAGCAGCTTAATGGGAGGGGGGTCAGATACGCAGTATTTT.

The chain employs TRBV5-1 and TRBJ2-5, with TRBD1 as a possible D gene (7 bases). The CDR3 consists of 17 residues. The V end lost 3 bases, the J end lost 0 bases, and 18 bases lay between the germline ends. Germline V lookup: CDR1 SGHRS, CDR2 YFSETQ. The CDR3 loop is CASSWAGQTSYQETQYF. The DNA of the CDR3 is TGCGCCAGCAGCTGGGCGGGACAGACATCGTACCAAGAGACCCAGTACTTC. Full variable domain (missing parts from reference TRBV5-1 and TRBJ2-5): KAGVTQTPRYLIKTRGQQVTLSCSPISGHRSVSWYQQTPGQGLQFLFEYFSETQRNKGNFPGRFSGRQFSNSRSEMNVSTLELGDSALYLCASSWAGQTSYQETQYFGPGTRLLVL.

The chain couples TRBV20-1 to TRBJ2-1; 9 bases fit TRBD1. With V trimmed by 3 bases and J by 13 bases, 25 bases remained unmatched. Germline V gene lookup returns CDR1 DFQATT and CDR2 SNEGSKA (reference sequence). This CDR3 region has 18 residues. This CDR3 reads CSARSDGGQGVWKETQFF. Written as DNA, the CDR3 is TGCAGTGCTAGGTCCGATGGGGGACAGGGAGTTTGGAAAGAGACCCAGTTCTTC.

This clonotype occurred a few times. This chain's CDR3 is CASSVELETDTQYF. As DNA, the CDR3 is TGTGCCAGCAGCGTGGAACTAGAAACAGATACGCAGTATTTT. The V call is TRBV9, the J call TRBJ2-3; D perhaps matches TRBD2 (5 bases). In germline, CDR1 is SGDLS, CDR2 YYNGEE. The V end was cut by 2 bases, the J end by 3 bases, with 10 bases between. This CDR3 is 14 amino acids long.

The chain uses TRBV28 and TRBJ1-6; D not resolved. Germline assignment: CDR1 MDHEN and CDR2 SYDVKM. V dropped 2 bases and J dropped 13 bases, with 15 bases sitting between them. The CDR3 runs to 14 residues. The CDR3 nucleotides are TGTGCCAGCAGTTTAAGTCCAGGACTTTATCCCCTCCACTTT. Protein product: CASSLSPGLYPLHF. The entire variable domain, with the rest obtained from reference TRBV28 and TRBJ1-6, is as follows: DVKVTQSSRYLVKRTGEKVFLECVQDMDHENMFWYRQDPGLGLRLIYFSYDVKMKEKGDIPEGYSVSREKKERFSLILESASTNQTSMYLCASSLSPGLYPLHFGNGTRLTVT.